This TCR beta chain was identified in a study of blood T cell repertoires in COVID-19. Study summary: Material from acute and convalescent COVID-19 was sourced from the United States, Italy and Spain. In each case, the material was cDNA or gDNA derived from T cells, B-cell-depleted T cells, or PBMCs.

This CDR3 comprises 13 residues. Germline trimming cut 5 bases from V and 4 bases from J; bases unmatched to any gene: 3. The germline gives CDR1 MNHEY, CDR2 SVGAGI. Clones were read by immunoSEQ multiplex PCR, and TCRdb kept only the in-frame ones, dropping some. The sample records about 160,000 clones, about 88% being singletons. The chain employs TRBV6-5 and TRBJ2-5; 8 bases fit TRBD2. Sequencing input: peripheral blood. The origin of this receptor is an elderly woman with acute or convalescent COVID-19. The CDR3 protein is CASSPSGRETQYF. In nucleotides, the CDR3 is TGTGCCAGCAGTCCGAGCGGGAGAGAGACCCAGTACTTC.